Listed here are 31 T cell receptor beta chains from one sample, sequenced in a study of OX40 agonist ivuxolimab in advanced cancers. Using immunoSEQ multiplex PCR, the repertoire was profiled, and TCRdb retains in-frame clones only, with some absent. The sample shows about 70,000 clones, 86% of them seen only once. Here the sequenced sample was CD4+ or CD8+ T cells sorted from blood, taken in a trial of the OX40 agonist ivuxolimab. Receptors originate from an adult with an advanced solid tumor such as melanoma, head and neck, liver or kidney cancer.

V gene TRBV4-2 combines with J gene TRBJ1-1; tentative D call: TRBD1 (5 bases). Trimming stripped 0 bases from V and 11 bases from J, with 16 bases between. The CDR3 spans 14 residues. Per the germline V gene, CDR1 is LGHNA and CDR2 is YNFKEQ. CDR3 DNA: TGTGCCAGCAGCCAAGATCTTAGTGCGGGGGTGGCTTTCTTT. It codes for CASSQDLSAGVAFF.

This chain uses TRBV2 with TRBJ1-2, with D uncertain. V was pared by 2 bases and J by 7 bases, with 5 bases between. The CDR3 is made up of 11 amino acids. Per germline, CDR1 SNHLY and CDR2 FYNNEI. In DNA form, the CDR3 reads TGTGCCAGCAGTGAAAGGATTGGCTACACCTTC. Translation: CASSERIGYTF.

The J gene is TRBJ1-1, the V gene TRBV18; D is unclear. Per germline, CDR1 KGHSH and CDR2 LQKENI. V dropped 4 bases and J dropped 1 base, with 25 bases sitting between them. CDR3 size: 19 residues. CDR3 in amino acids: CASSRANYFPGDRNTEAFF. For the CDR3, the DNA is TGTGCCAGCTCACGCGCGAACTATTTTCCCGGGGATCGGAACACTGAAGCTTTCTTT.

This sequence joins TRBV2 and TRBJ2-1; D is unclear. Trimming removed 6 bases from V and 5 bases from J, with 2 bases in between. The germline V gene has CDR1 SNHLY and CDR2 FYNNEI. This CDR3 has 10 residues. This CDR3 reads CASRDNEQFF. DNA of the CDR3: TGTGCCAGCAGGGACAATGAGCAGTTCTTC.

This chain joins TRBV7-6 and TRBJ2-5, with D unresolved. CDR1 and CDR2 (germline): SGHVS, FNYEAQ. V dropped 6 bases and J dropped 5 bases, with 16 bases sitting between them. CDR3 length: 14 amino acids. CDR3 loop: CASSHSSEWETQYF. The DNA for the CDR3 is TGTGCCAGCAGTCACTCCTCCGAATGGGAGACCCAGTACTTC.

This clone was detected a few times. The chain employs TRBV6-6 and TRBJ1-5; 8 nucleotides align to TRBD1. CDR1 MNHNY and CDR2 SVGAGI come from the germline V gene (reference sequence). The CDR3 covers 14 residues. V dropped 5 bases and J dropped 3; count of bases not matched to a gene: 3. The CDR3 loop reads CASSHRGANQPQHF. CDR3 coding DNA: TGTGCCAGCAGTCACAGGGGGGCCAATCAGCCCCAGCATTTT.

V gene TRBV5-4 combines with J gene TRBJ1-1, with unresolved D. The germline V gene encodes CDR1 SGHNT and CDR2 YYREEE (reference sequence). This CDR3 region has 15 residues. Trimming removed 0 bases at V and 8 bases at J, with 17 bases between. CDR3 sequence (DNA): TGTGCCAGCAGCTTGGACACCCAGATGGCTGCCGAAGCTTTCTTT. Protein: CASSLDTQMAAEAFF.

This chain connects TRBV11-2 to TRBJ1-1; 7 bases fit TRBD1. The trim removed 4 bases at V and 5 bases at J, leaving 13 bases unmatched. CDR1 is SGHAT, CDR2 FQNNGV, per germline. The CDR3 contains 16 residues. This chain's CDR3 is CASSSYRGPLTTEAFF. CDR3 DNA sequence: TGTGCCAGCAGCTCCTACAGGGGCCCACTAACAACTGAAGCTTTCTTT.

The chain uses TRBV7-9 and TRBJ1-2; the D gene is possibly TRBD1 (5 bases). The germline V gene has CDR1 SEHNR and CDR2 FQNEAQ (reference sequence). The CDR3 consists of 13 residues. V was trimmed by 5 bases and J by 8 bases, leaving 15 bases between them. In nucleotides, the CDR3 is TGTGCCAGCAGCACCGGGGCCCCGAGCGGCTACACCTTC. Translated: CASSTGAPSGYTF.

The V call is TRBV6-5, the J call TRBJ1-1; possible D gene TRBD1, 6 bases. Trimming pared 2 bases from V and 11 bases from J, leaving 9 bases between. CDR3 length: 11 amino acids. The V gene's germline CDR1 is MNHEY and CDR2 SVGAGI. The CDR3 here is CASSYRGRAFF. The CDR3 region has the DNA TGTGCCAGCAGTTACAGGGGGAGGGCTTTCTTT.

The J gene is TRBJ2-5, the V gene TRBV7-7; D ambiguous. CDR1 and CDR2 from the germline V gene are SSHAT and FNYEAQ (reference sequence). The CDR3 has 15 amino acids. Trimming stripped 2 bases from V and 4 bases from J, with 14 bases between. CDR3 region: CASSLIGDPRETQYF. For the CDR3, the DNA is TGTGCCAGCAGCTTAATAGGCGACCCACGAGAGACCCAGTACTTC.

V is TRBV15 and J is TRBJ1-1, with no clear D. Germline CDR1 is LNHNV and CDR2 is YYDKDF (reference sequence). The CDR3 totals 14 residues. V lost 2 bases to trimming and J lost 0 bases, with 7 bases between them. This chain's CDR3 is CATSRPTVNTEAFF. DNA of the CDR3: TGTGCCACCAGCAGACCGACGGTGAACACTGAAGCTTTCTTT.

V usage is TRBV9 and J usage is TRBJ1-5; D uncertain. Germline V gene data show CDR1 as SGDLS and CDR2 as YYNGEE. Trimming removed 3 bases from V and 4 bases from J, with 17 bases in between. This CDR3 is 16 amino acids long. The CDR3, as DNA: TGTGCCAGCAGCGGAGGATCTTCGTGGCGTAATCAGCCCCAGCATTTT. This gives the protein CASSGGSSWRNQPQHF.

The chain recombines TRBV7-6 with TRBJ2-6; perhaps TRBD1 as D (5 bases). The CDR3 runs 16 residues. Trimming stripped 4 bases from V and 0 bases from J, with 10 bases between. Germline-derived CDR1 and CDR2 are SGHVS and FNYEAQ. CDR3 in amino acids: CASSSDSFSGANVLTF. In DNA form, the CDR3 reads TGTGCCAGCAGCTCCGACAGCTTCTCTGGGGCCAACGTCCTGACTTTC.

The chain recombines TRBV9 with TRBJ2-3, with TRBD1 matching over 8 bases. The length of the CDR3 is 13 residues. J was trimmed by 9 bases and V by 3 bases; bases with no gene match: 6. CDR1 SGDLS and CDR2 YYNGEE come from the germline V gene. The CDR3 reads CASSADRAGTQYF. CDR3 nucleotides: TGTGCCAGCAGCGCGGACAGGGCGGGCACGCAGTATTTT. The whole variable domain, remainder taken from reference TRBV9 and TRBJ2-3, is DSGVTQTPKHLITATGQRVTLRCSPRSGDLSVYWYQQSLDQGLQFLIQYYNGEERAKGNILERFSAQQFPDLHSELNLSSLELGDSALYFCASSADRAGTQYFGPGTRLTVL.

This chain links TRBV2 with TRBJ1-4, with D possibly being TRBD1 (6 bases). The ends were cut back, 2 bases at V and 6 bases at J, with 10 bases in the middle. Germline V gene data show CDR1 as SNHLY and CDR2 as FYNNEI. The CDR3 has 14 amino acids. Written as DNA, the CDR3 is TGTGCCAGCAGTGAATGGGGGGCAGATGAAAAACTGTTTTTT. Translation: CASSEWGADEKLFF. The full variable domain, rest sourced from reference TRBV2 and TRBJ1-4, is EPEVTQTPSHQVTQMGQEVILRCVPISNHLYFYWYRQILGQKVEFLVSFYNNEISEKSEIFDDQFSVERPDGSNFTLKIRSTKLEDSAMYFCASSEWGADEKLFFGSGTQLSVL.

This chain connects TRBV5-1 to TRBJ1-3; D is undetermined. Germline CDR1 reads SGHRS; CDR2 reads YFSETQ. This CDR3 is 14 amino acids long. V was trimmed by 0 bases and J by 5 bases, leaving 9 bases between them. CDR3 sequence reads: CASSLEGSRNTIYF. The CDR3 DNA follows: TGCGCCAGCAGCTTGGAAGGTTCGCGAAACACCATATATTTT.

The chain recombines TRBV5-1 with TRBJ1-2; 9 bases are a match to TRBD1. Trimming cost V 4 bases and J 1 base; bases outside gene matches: 8. CDR3 size: 16 residues. In germline, CDR1 is SGHRS, CDR2 YFSETQ. The CDR3 protein is CASSPGRGQGNYGYTF. CDR3 bases: TGCGCCAGCAGCCCCGGTAGGGGACAGGGTAACTATGGCTACACCTTC. The whole variable domain, remainder taken from reference TRBV5-1 and TRBJ1-2, is KAGVTQTPRYLIKTRGQQVTLSCSPISGHRSVSWYQQTPGQGLQFLFEYFSETQRNKGNFPGRFSGRQFSNSRSEMNVSTLELGDSALYLCASSPGRGQGNYGYTFGSGTRLTVV.

The chain uses TRBV2 and TRBJ2-7; 9 bases align to TRBD1. There are 13 residues in the CDR3. V lost 9 bases and J lost 6; bases outside the gene matches: 9. Per germline, CDR1 SNHLY and CDR2 FYNNEI. Written as DNA, the CDR3 is TGTGCCAGTCACCGGGACAGGGAAGGCGAGCAGTACTTC. It codes for CASHRDREGEQYF.

The chain couples TRBV27 to TRBJ2-7; D may match TRBD1 or TRBD2 (5 bases each). Trimming stripped 0 bases from V and 3 bases from J, with 12 bases between. This CDR3 comprises 15 residues. The germline V gene encodes CDR1 MNHEY and CDR2 SMNVEV (reference sequence). CDR3 protein: CASSLSSRDGYEQYF. The CDR3 nucleotides are TGTGCCAGCAGTTTATCGTCCCGGGACGGCTACGAGCAGTACTTC.

This clone was seen once. The J gene is TRBJ2-7, the V gene TRBV18; TRBD1 matches 7 bases. The CDR3 is 14 residues long. In germline, CDR1 is KGHSH, CDR2 LQKENI. Trimming removed 4 bases from V and 4 bases from J; junction bases left unmatched: 7. This chain's CDR3 is CASSRQGSEYEQYF. The DNA of the CDR3 is TGTGCCAGCTCACGACAGGGTAGCGAGTACGAGCAGTACTTC.

The rearrangement uses TRBV5-1 and TRBJ1-5; possible D gene TRBD1, 5 bases. CDR3 length: 13 residues. Trimming stripped 3 bases from V and 4 bases from J, with 8 bases between. Germline assignment: CDR1 SGHRS and CDR2 YFSETQ. CDR3 DNA: TGCGCCAGCAGCTCGGACATAAATCAGCCCCAGCATTTT. Translation: CASSSDINQPQHF.

This clone was counted between two and nine times. The chain combines TRBV7-8 with TRBJ2-5; tentative D call: TRBD2 (7 bases). Germline lookup yields CDR1 SGHVS and CDR2 FQNEAQ. This CDR3 spans 15 amino acids. The germline V and J ends were trimmed by 5 bases and 5 bases, with 18 bases remaining between them. The CDR3 spells CASSATGGRIETQYF. As DNA, the CDR3 is TGTGCCAGCAGCGCCACCGGGGGGCGCATTGAGACCCAGTACTTC. Complete variable domain (other parts from reference TRBV7-8 and TRBJ2-5): GAGVSQSPRYKVAKRGQDVALRCDPISGHVSLFWYQQALGQGPEFLTYFQNEAQLDKSGLPSDRFFAERPEGSVSTLKIQRTQQEDSAVYLCASSATGGRIETQYFGPGTRLLVL.

The genes are TRBV5-1 and TRBJ2-7; 11 positions agree with TRBD1. Germline V lookup: CDR1 SGHRS, CDR2 YFSETQ. The CDR3 totals 14 residues. With 4 bases clipped from V and 6 bases from J, the junction kept 6 bases outside the gene matches. In nucleotides, the CDR3 is TGCGCCAGCAGCCCGGCCGGGACAGGGGGCGAGCAGTACTTC. The encoded protein is CASSPAGTGGEQYF. The full variable domain, its missing parts supplied by reference TRBV5-1 and TRBJ2-7, is KAGVTQTPRYLIKTRGQQVTLSCSPISGHRSVSWYQQTPGQGLQFLFEYFSETQRNKGNFPGRFSGRQFSNSRSEMNVSTLELGDSALYLCASSPAGTGGEQYFGPGTRLTVT.

The chain joins TRBV14 to TRBJ2-1; 10 positions match TRBD2. V lost 4 bases, J lost 5 bases, and 5 bases stayed unmatched. There are 15 residues in the CDR3. Germline-derived CDR1 and CDR2 are SGHDN and FVKESK. CDR3 in amino acids: CASSPGTSANNEQFF. In DNA form, the CDR3 reads TGTGCCAGCAGCCCCGGGACTAGCGCTAACAATGAGCAGTTCTTC. Complete variable domain (other parts from reference TRBV14 and TRBJ2-1): EAGVTQFPSHSVIEKGQTVTLRCDPISGHDNLYWYRRVMGKEIKFLLHFVKESKQDESGMPNNRFLAERTGGTYSTLKVQPAELEDSGVYFCASSPGTSANNEQFFGPGTRLTVL.

The gene calls are TRBV7-9 and TRBJ2-1, with D perhaps matching TRBD2 (5 bases). The CDR3 is made up of 15 amino acids. CDR1 and CDR2 from the germline V gene are SEHNR and FQNEAQ (reference sequence). V was cut by 3 bases and J by 7 bases, with 16 bases left in between. Written as DNA, the CDR3 is TGTGCCAGCAGCTTTAGATACCTGCCGGGGAATGAGCAGTTCTTC. This translates into CASSFRYLPGNEQFF.

The chain has TRBV7-7 and TRBJ2-2; D uncertain. Trimming stripped 5 bases from V and 6 bases from J, with 19 bases between. The germline gives CDR1 SSHAT, CDR2 FNYEAQ (reference sequence). This CDR3 spans 16 amino acids. The CDR3, as DNA: TGTGCCAGCAGCCCCCAACGGCCAGACGGCTCCGGGGAGCTGTTTTTT. Its protein is CASSPQRPDGSGELFF.

The chain employs TRBV6-5 and TRBJ2-1; 7 bases match TRBD2. Germline V gene lookup returns CDR1 MNHEY and CDR2 SVGAGI. The CDR3 covers 13 residues. The ends lost 6 bases at V and 8 bases at J; junction bases unmatched: 7. As DNA, the CDR3 is TGTGCCAGCAGCCCGACTAGCCCCGATGAGCAGTTCTTC. This codes for CASSPTSPDEQFF.

The V gene is TRBV5-1, the J gene TRBJ2-3; no clear D. Germline V CDR1 and CDR2: SGHRS, YFSETQ. The CDR3 consists of 11 residues. The V end lost 0 bases, the J end lost 5 bases, and 1 base lay between the germline ends. The CDR3 reads CASSLEDTQYF. In DNA, the CDR3 is TGCGCCAGCAGCTTGGAAGATACGCAGTATTTT.

The chain joins TRBV6-5 to TRBJ1-2; D is possibly TRBD1 (5 bases). Germline assignment: CDR1 MNHEY and CDR2 SVGAGI. V lost 2 bases to trimming and J lost 2 bases, with 6 bases between them. There are 13 residues in the CDR3. The CDR3 nucleotides read TGTGCCAGCAGTTACGGGACGAACTATGGCTACACCTTC. It specifies CASSYGTNYGYTF.

The chain uses TRBV18 and TRBJ1-1; 7 nucleotides line up with TRBD1. Germline V gives CDR1 KGHSH, CDR2 LQKENI. This CDR3 region has 15 residues. V dropped 0 bases and J dropped 6; count of bases not matched to a gene: 7. The chain's CDR3 is CASSPPSWDRSEAFF. Written as DNA, the CDR3 is TGTGCCAGCTCACCACCGAGTTGGGACAGATCTGAAGCTTTCTTT.